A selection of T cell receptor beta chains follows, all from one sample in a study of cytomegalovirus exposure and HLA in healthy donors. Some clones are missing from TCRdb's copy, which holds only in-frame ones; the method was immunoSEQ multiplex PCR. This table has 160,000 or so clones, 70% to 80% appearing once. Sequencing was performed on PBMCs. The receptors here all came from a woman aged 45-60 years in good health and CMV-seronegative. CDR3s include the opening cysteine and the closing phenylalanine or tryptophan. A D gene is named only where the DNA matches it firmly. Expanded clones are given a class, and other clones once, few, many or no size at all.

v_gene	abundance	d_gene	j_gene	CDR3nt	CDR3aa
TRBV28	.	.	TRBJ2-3	TGTGCCAGCAGTTTGGGACAACCCCCTCTGCAGTATTTT	CASSLGQPPLQYF
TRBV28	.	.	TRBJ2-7	TGTGCCAGCAGGGTGAGGTTAGGCTCCTACGAGCAGTACTTC	CASRVRLGSYEQYF
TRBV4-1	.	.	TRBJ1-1	TGCGCCAGCAGCCATGTCATCGCGGGACGTCGTCTAAACACTGAAGCTTTCTTT	CASSHVIAGRRLNTEAFF
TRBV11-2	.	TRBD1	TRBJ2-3	TGTGCCAGCAGCTTAGTGGGGGGTGGACAGGGTCGCACAGATACGCAGTATTTT	CASSLVGGGQGRTDTQYF
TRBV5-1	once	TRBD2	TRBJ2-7	TGCGCCAGCAGCTTGGGGGGAGCGGGAGTGTCCTACGAGCAGTACTTC	CASSLGGAGVSYEQYF
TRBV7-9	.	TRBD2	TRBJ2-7	TGTGCCAGCAGCTTAGCAACTAGCGGGGGGTACGACGAGCAGTACTTC	CASSLATSGGYDEQYF
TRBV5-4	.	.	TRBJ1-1	TGTGCCAGCAGCTTGGCCTCAGGAGGGAACACTGAAGCTTTCTTT	CASSLASGGNTEAFF
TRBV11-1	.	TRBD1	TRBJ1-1	TGTGCCAGCAGCCCAAGCCGGACAGGGGCCACTGAAGCTTTCTTT	CASSPSRTGATEAFF
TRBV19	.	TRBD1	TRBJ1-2	TGTGCCAGTAGCCAGCCCGTTATACAGGGGCGCGGTGGCTACACCTTC	CASSQPVIQGRGGYTF
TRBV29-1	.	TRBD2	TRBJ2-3	TGCAGCGTTGGGACTAGCGGGGGGTCGGATACGCAGTATTTT	CSVGTSGGSDTQYF
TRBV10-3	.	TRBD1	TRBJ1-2	TGTGCCATCTTCCCGGGACAGGGCTATGGCTACACCTTC	CAIFPGQGYGYTF
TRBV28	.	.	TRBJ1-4	TGTGCCAGCAGTCGTACAGGGTTTGAAAAACTGTTTTTT	CASSRTGFEKLFF
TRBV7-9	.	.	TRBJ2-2	TGTGCCAGCAGCTTATTCGGGGGATTCACCGGGGAGCTGTTTTTT	CASSLFGGFTGELFF
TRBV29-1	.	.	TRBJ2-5	TGCAGCGCTGAAAAGCAATTAGAGACCCAGTACTTC	CSAEKQLETQYF
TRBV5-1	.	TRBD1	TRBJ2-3	TGCGCCAGCAAGACAGGGGACACAGATACGCAGTATTTT	CASKTGDTDTQYF
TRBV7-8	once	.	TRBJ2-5	TGTGCCAGCAGCTCCCCGGGGGAGACCCAGTACTTC	CASSSPGETQYF
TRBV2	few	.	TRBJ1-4	TGTGCCAGCTTCGAGAGGGTTGAAAAACTGTTTTTT	CASFERVEKLFF
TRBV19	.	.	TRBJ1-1	TGTGCCAGTAGCGATAGGGGGATGAACACTGAAGCTTTCTTT	CASSDRGMNTEAFF
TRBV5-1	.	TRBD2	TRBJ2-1	TGCGCCAGCAGCTTGGAGGGAGGGGTATACAATGAGCAGTTCTTC	CASSLEGGVYNEQFF
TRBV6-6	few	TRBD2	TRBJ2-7	TGTGCCAGCAGCCTACCCGGGACTAGCGGGAGTAGCGAGCAGTACTTC	CASSLPGTSGSSEQYF
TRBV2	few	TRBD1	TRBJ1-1	TGTGCCAGCAGCCGACCCAAGACAGGGGCCAACACTGAAGCTTTCTTT	CASSRPKTGANTEAFF
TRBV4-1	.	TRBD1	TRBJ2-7	TGCGCCAGCAGCCAAACGGACAGGGGGCTCTACGAGCAGTACTTC	CASSQTDRGLYEQYF